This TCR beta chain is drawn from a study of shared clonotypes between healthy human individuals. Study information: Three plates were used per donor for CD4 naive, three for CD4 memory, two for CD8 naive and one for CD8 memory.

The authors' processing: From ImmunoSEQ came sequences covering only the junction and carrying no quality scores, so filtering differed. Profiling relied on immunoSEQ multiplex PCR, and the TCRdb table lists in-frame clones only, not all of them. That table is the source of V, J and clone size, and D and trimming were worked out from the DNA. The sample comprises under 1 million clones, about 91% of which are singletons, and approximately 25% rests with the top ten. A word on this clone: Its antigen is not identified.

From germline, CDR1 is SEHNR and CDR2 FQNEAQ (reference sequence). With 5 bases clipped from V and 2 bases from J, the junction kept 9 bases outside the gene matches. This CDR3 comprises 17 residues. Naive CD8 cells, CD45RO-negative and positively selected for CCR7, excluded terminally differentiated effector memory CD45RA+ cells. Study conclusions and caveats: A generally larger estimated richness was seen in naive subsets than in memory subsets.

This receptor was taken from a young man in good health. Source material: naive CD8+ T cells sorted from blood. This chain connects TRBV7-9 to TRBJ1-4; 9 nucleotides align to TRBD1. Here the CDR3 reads CASSERGQGVTNEKLFF. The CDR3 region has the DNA TGTGCCAGCAGCGAGAGGGGACAGGGAGTCACTAATGAAAAACTGTTTTTT.